This T cell receptor (beta chain) was captured by sequencing in a study of blood T cell repertoires in COVID-19. Study overall: Sites in the United States, Italy and Spain provided acute and convalescent COVID-19 samples. PBMCs, B-cell-depleted T cells, or T cells provided the cDNA or gDNA that made up the material.

Original processing methods: Counts of nucleated cells, estimated from reference gene primer amplification, were obtained. Using immunoSEQ multiplex PCR, the repertoire was profiled, and TCRdb retains in-frame clones only, with some absent. D and trimming were read from the DNA, whereas the V and J calls and clone size are those reported in that table. There are roughly 290,000 clones in the sample; approximately 90% occur only once, and under 0.95% lies in the top ten. The CDR3 is 14 amino acids. Germline V gene data show CDR1 as SEHNR and CDR2 as FQNEAQ (reference sequence). Trimming removed 5 bases from V and 5 bases from J; junction bases left unmatched: 5.

The J gene is TRBJ1-5, the V gene TRBV7-9; TRBD1 matches at 8 bases. The sequenced sample consisted of peripheral blood. This receptor was obtained from a man aged 25-45 years with acute or convalescent COVID-19. The CDR3 region has the DNA TGTGCCAGCAGCGCCGGGACAGGCGATCAGCCCCAGCATTTT. Its translation is CASSAGTGDQPQHF. Together with reference TRBV7-9 and TRBJ1-5, the CDR3 gives the full variable domain: DTGVSQNPRHKITKRGQNVTFRCDPISEHNRLYWYRQTLGQGPEFLTYFQNEAQLEKSRLLSDRFSAERPKGSFSTLEIQRTEQGDSAMYLCASSAGTGDQPQHFGDGTRLSIL.